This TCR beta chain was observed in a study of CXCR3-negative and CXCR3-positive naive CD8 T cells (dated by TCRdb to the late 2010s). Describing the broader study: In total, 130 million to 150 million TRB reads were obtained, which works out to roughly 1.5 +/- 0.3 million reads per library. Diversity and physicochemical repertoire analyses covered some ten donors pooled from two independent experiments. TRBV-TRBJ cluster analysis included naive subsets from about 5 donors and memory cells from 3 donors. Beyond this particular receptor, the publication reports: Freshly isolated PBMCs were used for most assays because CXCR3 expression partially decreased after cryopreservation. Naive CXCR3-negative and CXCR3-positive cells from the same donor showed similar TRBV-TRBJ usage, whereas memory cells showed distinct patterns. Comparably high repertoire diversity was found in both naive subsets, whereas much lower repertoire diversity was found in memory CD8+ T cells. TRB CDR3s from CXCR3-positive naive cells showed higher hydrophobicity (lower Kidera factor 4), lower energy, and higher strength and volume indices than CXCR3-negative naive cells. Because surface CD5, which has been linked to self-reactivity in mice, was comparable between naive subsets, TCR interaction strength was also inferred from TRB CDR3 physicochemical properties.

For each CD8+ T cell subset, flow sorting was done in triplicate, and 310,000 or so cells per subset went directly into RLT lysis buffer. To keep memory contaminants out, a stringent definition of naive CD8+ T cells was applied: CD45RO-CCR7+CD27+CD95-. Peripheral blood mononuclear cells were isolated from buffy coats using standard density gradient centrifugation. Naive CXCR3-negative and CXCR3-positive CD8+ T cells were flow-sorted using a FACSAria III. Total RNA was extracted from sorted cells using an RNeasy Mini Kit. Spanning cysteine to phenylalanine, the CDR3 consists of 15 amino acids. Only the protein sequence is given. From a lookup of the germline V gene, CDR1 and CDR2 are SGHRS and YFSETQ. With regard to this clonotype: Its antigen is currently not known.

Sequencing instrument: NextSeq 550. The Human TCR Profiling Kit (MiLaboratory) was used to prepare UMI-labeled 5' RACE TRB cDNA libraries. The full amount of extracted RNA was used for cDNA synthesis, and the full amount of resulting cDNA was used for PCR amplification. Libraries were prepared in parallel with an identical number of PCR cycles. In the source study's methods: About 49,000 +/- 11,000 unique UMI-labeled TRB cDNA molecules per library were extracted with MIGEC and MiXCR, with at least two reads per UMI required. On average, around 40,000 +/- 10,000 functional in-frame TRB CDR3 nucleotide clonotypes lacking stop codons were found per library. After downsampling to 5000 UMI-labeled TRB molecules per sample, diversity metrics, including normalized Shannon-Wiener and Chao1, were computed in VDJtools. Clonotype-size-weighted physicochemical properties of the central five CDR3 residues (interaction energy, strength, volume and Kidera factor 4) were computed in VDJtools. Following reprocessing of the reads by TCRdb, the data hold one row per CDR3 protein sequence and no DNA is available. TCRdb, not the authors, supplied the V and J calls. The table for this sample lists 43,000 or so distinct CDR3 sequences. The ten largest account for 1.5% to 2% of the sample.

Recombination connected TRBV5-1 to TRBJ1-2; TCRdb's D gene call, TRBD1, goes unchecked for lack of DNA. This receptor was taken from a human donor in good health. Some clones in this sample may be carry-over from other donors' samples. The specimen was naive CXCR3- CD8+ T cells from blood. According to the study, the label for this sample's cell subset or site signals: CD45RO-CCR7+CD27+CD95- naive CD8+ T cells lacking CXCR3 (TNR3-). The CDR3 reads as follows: CASSPPPVQGNGYTF.